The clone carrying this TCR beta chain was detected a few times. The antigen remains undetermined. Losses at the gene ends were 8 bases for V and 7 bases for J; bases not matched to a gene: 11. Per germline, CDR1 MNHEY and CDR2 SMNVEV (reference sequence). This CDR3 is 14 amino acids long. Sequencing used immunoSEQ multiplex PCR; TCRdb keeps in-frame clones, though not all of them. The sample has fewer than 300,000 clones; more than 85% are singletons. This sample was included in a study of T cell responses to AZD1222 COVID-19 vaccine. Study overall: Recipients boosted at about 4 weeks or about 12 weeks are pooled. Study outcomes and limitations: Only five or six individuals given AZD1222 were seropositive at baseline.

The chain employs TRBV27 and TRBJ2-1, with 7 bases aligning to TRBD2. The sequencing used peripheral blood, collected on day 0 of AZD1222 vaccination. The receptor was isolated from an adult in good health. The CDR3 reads CASHTREGLNEQFF. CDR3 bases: TGTGCCAGCCACACGAGGGAGGGATTAAATGAGCAGTTCTTC.